What follows is one T cell receptor beta chain and its context. Its antigen is not identified. This sample stems from a study of cytomegalovirus exposure and HLA in healthy donors. The study, taken as a whole, reports: When analyzed later, a missense DCLRE1C variant was found to be linked to TCR beta V- and J-gene trimming. Serostatus for CMV was the only available immune exposure information. Reports credit the classifier with highly specific, highly sensitive diagnosis of cytomegalovirus status. Presence/absence analyses took donor sequencing depth as roughly uniform.

The primer mix had 60 Vbeta and 13 Jbeta primers. Sequencing was performed with immunoSEQ multiplex PCR; in TCRdb, only in-frame clones are kept and a portion is missing. The table includes about 160,000 clones, roughly three quarters detected once. The germline CDR1 and CDR2 sequences are KGHSY and FQNENV. V was clipped by 4 bases and J by 0 bases; unmatched bases: 8. This CDR3 is 16 amino acids long. V gene TRBV16 combines with J gene TRBJ1-2; 7 bases match TRBD1. The TCR was taken from a man aged 60-69 years in good health and CMV-seronegative. Sample: PBMCs. The CDR3 bases are TGTGCCAGCAGCCGAGAAAGGGACAGTACTAACTATGGCTACACCTTC. It yields the protein CASSRERDSTNYGYTF.